The subject of this entry is one T cell receptor (beta chain). The antigen is undetermined. The PCR had 60 Vbeta and 13 Jbeta primers. TCRdb keeps only in-frame clones here, not all; method: immunoSEQ multiplex PCR. Of approximately 200,000 clones in the sample, 82% were seen once. J was trimmed by 0 bases and V by 0 bases; bases with no gene match: 4. The CDR3 totals 16 residues. Germline V CDR1 and CDR2: LGHNA, YSLEER. This record comes from a study of cytomegalovirus exposure and HLA in healthy donors. Study background: Genotyping showed 75% to 90% of about 370 donors falling in the Caucasian-associated ancestry cluster. Study-wide points: Later analysis found that TCR beta chains associated with HLA were more clonally expanded than other, equally common chains. High specificity and sensitivity for cytomegalovirus status were reported for the classifier.

Sequenced material: PBMCs. The receptor comes from a boy between 2 and 10 years old in good health and CMV-seronegative. The chain carries TRBV4-3 and TRBJ1-1; 7 nucleotides line up with TRBD1. CDR3 DNA: TGCGCCAGCAGCCAAGATCGGGGACAGTTGAACACTGAAGCTTTCTTT. It is translated as CASSQDRGQLNTEAFF.